This is a list of T cell receptor beta chains from one sample in a study of T cells after yellow fever vaccination. TCRdb independently ran MiXCR on the 5' RACE reads; one entry per CDR3 protein. The sample contains hundreds of thousands of distinct CDR3 sequences, around 3.6% of which appear only once. Sequenced material: PBMCs, taken on the day of the yellow fever booster vaccination. The receptors were sampled from a man between 18 and 29 years old who received the YFV17D yellow fever vaccine. Both conserved end residues are part of each CDR3. A D gene is named only where the DNA matches it firmly. Not every row has a clone size; where given, it reads once, few, many or a size class.

J gene	D gene	V gene	clone size	CDR3 protein	CDR3 DNA
TRBJ1-1	TRBD1	TRBV7-2	.	CASSPRDSPGAFF	TGTGCCAGCAGCCCACGGGACAGTCCCGGGGCTTTCTTT
TRBJ2-3	TRBD2	TRBV7-9	many	CASSVISTSGFTDTQYF	TGTGCCAGCAGCGTAATCTCGACTAGCGGTTTCACAGATACGCAGTATTTT
TRBJ1-2	.	TRBV5-5	.	CASTAGIYGYTF	TGTGCCAGCACCGCGGGGATCTATGGCTACACCTTC
TRBJ1-6	.	TRBV4-1	many	CASSPGSSYNSPLHF	TGCGCCAGCAGCCCAGGGAGCTCCTATAATTCACCCCTCCACTTT
TRBJ2-2	.	TRBV28	many	CASRTLRTGNTGELFF	TGTGCCAGCAGAACCTTACGGACTGGGAACACCGGGGAGCTGTTTTTT
TRBJ1-6	.	TRBV27	.	CASGIVQGGSPLHF	TGTGCCAGCGGCATAGTGCAGGGAGGTTCACCCCTCCACTTT
TRBJ1-2	.	TRBV24-1	few	CATSDSGTANYGYTF	TGTGCCACCAGTGATTCCGGGACGGCCAACTATGGCTACACCTTC
TRBJ2-3	.	TRBV12-3/TRBV12-4	many	CASAYTDTQYF	TGTGCCAGCGCCTACACAGATACGCAGTATTTT
TRBJ1-2	.	TRBV28	.	CASSLPLNYGYTF	TGTGCCAGCAGTTTACCGCTTAACTATGGCTACACCTTC
TRBJ2-3	.	TRBV12-3/TRBV12-4	few	CASSLLSRGLIRTDTQYF	TGTGCCAGCAGTTTATTGTCGCGAGGGTTGATACGCACAGATACGCAGTATTTT
TRBJ2-3	TRBD1	TRBV5-1	.	CASSIQGAVDTQYF	TGCGCCAGCAGCATACAGGGGGCCGTAGATACGCAGTATTTT
TRBJ2-1	TRBD2	TRBV10-3	.	CAISTSGGYNEQFF	TGTGCCATCAGCACTAGCGGGGGTTACAATGAGCAGTTCTTC
TRBJ2-2	.	TRBV3-2	.	CASSQDGGKAGEPFF	TGTGCCAGCAGCCAAGACGGGGGGAAGGCCGGGGAGCCGTTTTTT
TRBJ2-5	.	TRBV20-1	few	CSASARVETQYF	TGCAGTGCCTCAGCCCGGGTCGAGACCCAGTACTTC
TRBJ1-2	TRBD1	TRBV5-8	.	CASSRRTGVHGYTF	TGTGCCAGCAGCCGAAGGACAGGCGTTCATGGCTACACCTTC
TRBJ1-6	.	TRBV12-3/TRBV12-4	many	CASSLRDGTNSPLHF	TGTGCCAGCAGTTTAAGGGACGGGACTAATTCACCCCTCCACTTT
TRBJ2-5	.	TRBV7-6	many	CASRAGTYQETQYF	TGTGCCAGCAGGGCAGGGACTTACCAAGAGACCCAGTACTTC
TRBJ2-5	.	TRBV5-1	many	CASSRPYAGQETQYF	TGCGCCAGCAGCCGTCCGTACGCAGGACAAGAGACCCAGTACTTC
TRBJ2-7	TRBD1	TRBV12-3/TRBV12-4	few	CASSPGQQPYEQYF	TGTGCCAGCAGTCCGGGACAGCAGCCCTACGAGCAGTACTTC
TRBJ2-5	TRBD1	TRBV18	many	CASSPQGQETQYF	TGTGCCAGCAGCCCACAGGGGCAGGAGACCCAGTACTTC
TRBJ2-5	TRBD1	TRBV5-1	many	CASSEGQGQETQYF	TGCGCCAGCAGCGAGGGACAGGGGCAAGAGACCCAGTACTTC
TRBJ2-3	.	TRBV20-1	many	CSAGGAGTDTQYF	TGCAGTGCTGGGGGGGCTGGCACAGATACGCAGTATTTT
TRBJ2-5	TRBD2	TRBV7-2	few	CASSPRTSGTQETQYF	TGTGCCAGCAGCCCCCGGACTAGCGGGACCCAAGAGACCCAGTACTTC
TRBJ2-1	.	TRBV6-2/TRBV6-3	many	CASRGTSSYNEQFF	TGTGCCAGCAGGGGGACGAGCTCCTACAATGAGCAGTTCTTC
TRBJ1-1	TRBD1	TRBV5-1	medium-sized	CASSLRQGNTEAFF	TGTGCCAGCAGTCTCAGACAGGGAAACACTGAAGCTTTCTTT
TRBJ2-2	.	TRBV12-3/TRBV12-4	.	CASTKGDGHGELFF	TGTGCCAGCACCAAAGGGGACGGACACGGGGAGCTGTTTTTT
TRBJ1-4	.	TRBV6-6	many	CASRDGINEKLFF	TGTGCCAGCAGGGACGGAATTAATGAAAAACTGTTTTTT
TRBJ2-3	.	TRBV19	.	CASSIAGQRITDTQYF	TGTGCCAGTAGTATAGCGGGACAAAGAATCACAGATACGCAGTATTTT
TRBJ1-4	TRBD1	TRBV18	few	CASSDGQGYEKLFF	TGTGCCAGCTCAGACGGACAGGGCTACGAAAAACTGTTTTTT
TRBJ2-2	.	TRBV6-6	many	CASSPKNTGELFF	TGTGCCAGCAGTCCTAAAAACACCGGGGAGCTGTTTTTT
TRBJ1-3	TRBD1	TRBV9	few	CASSKTGQTTSGNTIYF	TGTGCCAGCAGCAAAACGGGACAGACCACCTCTGGAAACACCATATATTTT
TRBJ1-2	.	TRBV5-5	few	CASSPVADYGYTF	TGTGCCAGCAGCCCCGTAGCGGACTATGGCTACACCTTC
TRBJ2-7	TRBD2	TRBV7-9	many	CASRAGPHYEQYF	TGTGCCAGCAGAGCGGGACCGCACTACGAGCAGTACTTC
TRBJ1-2	.	TRBV6-5	.	CASRRDANYGYTF	TGTGCCAGCCGGCGCGACGCAAACTATGGCTACACCTTC
TRBJ1-5	.	TRBV5-1	.	CASSFAGKSDQPQHF	TGCGCCAGCAGCTTTGCAGGGAAGAGCGATCAGCCCCAGCATTTT
TRBJ2-3	.	TRBV12-3/TRBV12-4	many	CASSLGSERGVQYF	TGTGCCAGCAGTTTAGGCTCCGAAAGGGGAGTGCAGTATTTT
TRBJ2-3	TRBD1	TRBV5-1	few	CASSFEWDSYDTQYF	TGCGCCAGCAGCTTCGAATGGGACAGCTATGATACGCAGTATTTT
TRBJ2-7	.	TRBV20-1	many	CSATRGDEQYF	TGCAGTGCCACGCGGGGCGACGAGCAGTACTTC
TRBJ1-2	.	TRBV20-1	many	CSATNPGATIYGYTF	TGCAGTGCTACGAACCCAGGGGCAACGATCTATGGCTACACCTTC
TRBJ2-1	TRBD2	TRBV12-3/TRBV12-4	.	CASRGSQRGAYNEQFF	TGTGCCAGCAGGGGTAGCCAGCGGGGGGCTTACAATGAGCAGTTCTTC
TRBJ2-1	TRBD2	TRBV6-6	few	CASSYSYEAGGPMNEQFF	TGTGCCAGCAGTTACTCCTATGAGGCGGGGGGGCCGATGAATGAGCAGTTCTTC
TRBJ2-7	.	TRBV19	few	CASSLGAFDEQYF	TGTGCCAGTAGTTTGGGGGCTTTCGACGAGCAGTACTTC
TRBJ2-3	TRBD1	TRBV5-1	many	CASSLRTGVTDTQYF	TGCGCCAGCAGCCTAAGGACAGGAGTCACAGATACGCAGTATTTT
TRBJ2-5	.	TRBV18	few	CASSPSIQETQYF	TGTGCCAGCTCACCAAGTATACAAGAGACCCAGTACTTC
TRBJ2-1	.	TRBV6-5	few	CASSYSGTGYNEQFF	TGTGCCAGCAGTTACTCGGGTACGGGTTACAATGAGCAGTTCTTC
TRBJ1-4	.	TRBV20-1	few	CSAGNVGANEKLFF	TGCAGTGCTGGAAACGTGGGGGCTAATGAAAAACTGTTTTTT
TRBJ2-7	TRBD1	TRBV7-9	many	CASSPPGQVLPYEQYF	TGTGCCAGCAGCCCTCCGGGACAGGTCCTTCCCTACGAGCAGTACTTC
TRBJ2-1	TRBD1	TRBV5-1	many	CASSPTFDRVGGYNEQFF	TGCGCCAGCAGCCCCACTTTCGACAGGGTTGGTGGGTACAATGAGCAGTTCTTC